The 19 T cell receptor beta chains in this list originate from one sample, sequenced in a study of blood T cell repertoires in COVID-19. TCRdb keeps only in-frame clones here, not all; method: immunoSEQ multiplex PCR. Of about 310,000 clones detected, roughly nine tenths appear once; the ten largest clones hold approximately 5.5%. Sequencing was performed on PBMCs or T cells enriched from blood (not recorded which). Receptor source: a man in his 60s who had recovered from COVID-19.

This clone was detected once. The chain combines TRBV19 with TRBJ2-2, with 10 bases that match TRBD2. The CDR3 runs to 16 residues. Germline lookup yields CDR1 LNHDA and CDR2 SQIVND (reference sequence). With V trimmed by 5 bases and J by 2 bases, 5 bases remained unmatched. The chain's CDR3 is CASSSASGSNTGELFF. The CDR3 DNA is TGTGCCAGTAGTTCCGCTAGCGGGAGCAACACCGGGGAGCTGTTTTTT. Drawing the rest from reference TRBV19 and TRBJ2-2, the complete variable domain is DGGITQSPKYLFRKEGQNVTLSCEQNLNHDAMYWYRQDPGQGLRLIYYSQIVNDFQKGDIAEGYSVSREKKESFPLTVTSAQKNPTAFYLCASSSASGSNTGELFFGEGSRLTVL.

This chain links TRBV5-6 with TRBJ2-3, with 7 positions matching TRBD2. CDR3 size: 17 residues. Germline CDR1 SGHDT, CDR2 YYEEEE. Losses at the gene ends were 0 bases for V and 0 bases for J; bases not matched to a gene: 7. CDR3 residues: CASSLGSSGRSTDTQYF. The CDR3 DNA reads TGTGCCAGCAGCTTGGGGTCTAGCGGAAGGAGCACAGATACGCAGTATTTT. The variable domain in full, completed from reference TRBV5-6 and TRBJ2-3, reads DAGVTQSPTHLIKTRGQQVTLRCSPKSGHDTVSWYQQALGQGPQFIFQYYEEEERQRGNFPDRFSGHQFPNYSSELNVNALLLGDSALYLCASSLGSSGRSTDTQYFGPGTRLTVL.

This chain uses TRBV7-9 with TRBJ2-1; the D gene is possibly TRBD1 (6 bases). With 5 bases removed from V and 5 bases from J, the gap between germline ends came to 10 bases. The CDR3 length is 13 residues. Germline lookup yields CDR1 SEHNR and CDR2 FQNEAQ (reference sequence). The CDR3 nucleotides read TGTGCCAGCAGCCCAGGGGACAACAATGAGCAGTTCTTC. Translation gives CASSPGDNNEQFF.

The gene calls are TRBV9 and TRBJ2-3; tentatively, D is TRBD2 (5 bases). Germline CDR1 and CDR2: SGDLS and YYNGEE. The CDR3 spans 14 residues. Trimming stripped 3 bases from V and 8 bases from J, with 16 bases between. CDR3 in DNA: TGTGCCAGCAGCGAAGCTAGCATCGGAGGTACGCAGTATTTT. This gives the protein CASSEASIGGTQYF.

The chain employs TRBV28 and TRBJ2-1; 7 bases fit TRBD2. CDR3 length: 14 residues. V gave up 7 bases and J gave up 7 bases; unmatched junction bases: 10. Per germline, CDR1 MDHEN and CDR2 SYDVKM. The CDR3 DNA is TGTGCCAGCAACCTGGGCGGGAGTCGGAATGAGCAGTTCTTC. Its protein is CASNLGGSRNEQFF. Full variable domain (rest looked up from reference TRBV28 and TRBJ2-1): DVKVTQSSRYLVKRTGEKVFLECVQDMDHENMFWYRQDPGLGLRLIYFSYDVKMKEKGDIPEGYSVSREKKERFSLILESASTNQTSMYLCASNLGGSRNEQFFGPGTRLTVL.

The V gene is TRBV9, the J gene TRBJ2-5, with TRBD1 matching 9 bases. V shed 2 bases and J 1 base; nucleotides not matched to a gene: 12. The germline V gene has CDR1 SGDLS and CDR2 YYNGEE. The CDR3 runs 18 residues. The CDR3 nucleotides are TGTGCCAGCAGCGTCGGGGGGTGGGACAGGGCCCGCCAAGAGACCCAGTACTTC. This gives the protein CASSVGGWDRARQETQYF.

This chain links TRBV5-1 with TRBJ1-2; D possibly corresponds to TRBD1 (6 bases). Germline loops: CDR1 SGHRS, CDR2 YFSETQ. The CDR3 is 15 residues long. The ends were cut back, 2 bases at V and 1 base at J, with 12 bases in the middle. The CDR3 spells CASSLPLDSNYGYTF. CDR3 nucleotides: TGCGCCAGCAGCTTACCCTTGGACAGTAACTATGGCTACACCTTC.

This clone was counted a single time. The V and J genes are TRBV24-1 and TRBJ2-1, with 7 bases aligning to TRBD2. With V trimmed by 3 bases and J by 2 bases, 9 bases remained unmatched. Germline lookup yields CDR1 KGHDR and CDR2 SFDVKD. There are 17 residues in the CDR3. The CDR3 sequence is CATSDLRGSGPYNEQFF. The DNA of the CDR3 is TGTGCCACCAGTGATCTCCGGGGTAGCGGGCCCTACAATGAGCAGTTCTTC.

The V gene is TRBV19, the J gene TRBJ1-5, with 9 bases lining up with TRBD1. V lost 11 bases to trimming and J lost 1 base; unmatched junction nucleotides: 6. The CDR3 runs to 14 residues. Germline V gene sequence: CDR1 LNHDA, CDR2 SQIVND (reference sequence). CDR3 coding DNA: TGTGCCGGGGGACAGGGATGGAGCAATCAGCCCCAGCATTTT. Translation gives CAGGQGWSNQPQHF.

This clone occurred once. This chain connects TRBV12-3 or TRBV12-4 to TRBJ2-7; 7 positions match TRBD1. V gave up 6 bases and J gave up 6 bases; unmatched junction bases: 5. This CDR3 has 12 amino acids. CDR3 nucleotide sequence: TGTGCCAGCAGAGATGACAGGGCCGAGCAGTACTTC. Translated: CASRDDRAEQYF.

The chain recombines TRBV4-1 with TRBJ2-4; possibly TRBD1 for D (7 bases). The CDR3 consists of 16 residues. Germline CDR1 and CDR2: MGHRA and YSYEKL. V dropped 1 base and J dropped 6 bases, with 16 bases sitting between them. The CDR3 DNA follows: TGCGCCAGCAGCCAAGTGACAGGGACTCTCACAAACATTCAGTACTTC. The encoded protein is CASSQVTGTLTNIQYF.

The J gene is TRBJ2-1, the V gene TRBV6-5, with 10 nucleotides matching TRBD1. V gave up 5 bases and J gave up 4 bases; unmatched junction bases: 5. The CDR3 is 15 residues long. Germline V gene sequence: CDR1 MNHEY, CDR2 SVGAGI. CDR3 nucleotides: TGTGCCAGCAGTCAGGACAGGGGGTCGTACAATGAGCAGTTCTTC. This sequence encodes CASSQDRGSYNEQFF.

The gene calls are TRBV4-1 and TRBJ1-5, with 7 bases matching TRBD1. Germline-derived CDR1 and CDR2 are MGHRA and YSYEKL. The CDR3 is 15 amino acids. The trim removed 1 base at V and 5 bases at J, leaving 5 bases unmatched. Here the CDR3 DNA reads TGCGCCAGCAGCCAAGCCGACAGGGAGTATCAGCCCCAGCATTTT. It translates to CASSQADREYQPQHF.

This clone is a singleton in its sample. The genes are TRBV5-1 and TRBJ1-4; 7 nucleotides line up with TRBD1. This CDR3 is 16 amino acids long. The germline CDR1 and CDR2 sequences are SGHRS and YFSETQ. The trim removed 4 bases at V and 0 bases at J, leaving 6 bases unmatched. The CDR3 spells CASSRGQTSTNEKLFF. CDR3 sequence (DNA): TGCGCCAGCAGCCGGGGACAGACATCAACTAATGAAAAACTGTTTTTT. The whole variable domain, filled in from reference TRBV5-1 and TRBJ1-4, reads KAGVTQTPRYLIKTRGQQVTLSCSPISGHRSVSWYQQTPGQGLQFLFEYFSETQRNKGNFPGRFSGRQFSNSRSEMNVSTLELGDSALYLCASSRGQTSTNEKLFFGSGTQLSVL.

The rearrangement links TRBV7-3 to TRBJ1-2, with D perhaps matching TRBD1 (5 bases). This CDR3 spans 14 amino acids. Germline CDR1 and CDR2: SGHTA and FQGTGA. V shed 2 bases and J shed 7 bases, with 14 bases lying between them. DNA of the CDR3: TGTGCCAGCAGCTTATCCGAAGGGGCGCGTGGCTACACCTTC. Translated: CASSLSEGARGYTF.

The chain uses TRBV5-6 and TRBJ1-4; D call uncertain. The V gene's germline CDR1 is SGHDT and CDR2 YYEEEE. The germline V and J ends were trimmed by 1 base and 0 bases, with 13 bases remaining between them. This CDR3 contains 17 residues. In DNA form, the CDR3 reads TGTGCCAGCAGCTTGATTGGGTGGAGGGCAACTAATGAAAAACTGTTTTTT. Translated, it gives CASSLIGWRATNEKLFF.

This clone is a singleton in its sample. The chain combines TRBV5-5 with TRBJ1-5; D may be TRBD1 (6 bases). Per the germline V gene, CDR1 is SGHKS and CDR2 is YYEKEE (reference sequence). This CDR3 is built from 16 residues. The V end lost 3 bases, the J end lost 2 bases, and 15 bases lay between the germline ends. The CDR3 coding sequence is TGTGCCAGCAGCTATACAGGGTTCGGGCGCAATCAGCCCCAGCATTTT. This encodes CASSYTGFGRNQPQHF. Full variable domain (rest looked up from reference TRBV5-5 and TRBJ1-5): DAGVTQSPTHLIKTRGQQVTLRCSPISGHKSVSWYQQVLGQGPQFIFQYYEKEERGRGNFPDRFSARQFPNYSSELNVNALLLGDSALYLCASSYTGFGRNQPQHFGDGTRLSIL.

V and J are TRBV14 and TRBJ2-1; 8 bases align to TRBD2. V trimming: 3 bases; J trimming: 3 bases; junction bases outside the gene matches: 7. CDR3 size: 16 residues. Germline values: CDR1 SGHDN, CDR2 FVKESK. The CDR3 bases are TGTGCCAGCAGCCACCGTCGCGGGAGGCTCTACAATGAGCAGTTCTTC. Protein: CASSHRRGRLYNEQFF. The full variable domain, its missing parts supplied by reference TRBV14 and TRBJ2-1, is EAGVTQFPSHSVIEKGQTVTLRCDPISGHDNLYWYRRVMGKEIKFLLHFVKESKQDESGMPNNRFLAERTGGTYSTLKVQPAELEDSGVYFCASSHRRGRLYNEQFFGPGTRLTVL.

V and J are TRBV6-5 and TRBJ2-3; 12 nucleotides line up with TRBD2. Germline V gives CDR1 MNHEY, CDR2 SVGAGI. Trimming cost V 4 bases and J 8 bases; bases outside gene matches: 7. The CDR3 consists of 15 residues. CDR3 protein: CASSSGLAGSFTQYF. CDR3 coding DNA: TGTGCCAGCAGTTCCGGACTAGCGGGAAGCTTTACGCAGTATTTT.